This entry lists 30 T cell receptor beta chains sequenced from one sample in a study of immune cell composition in non-small cell lung cancer. Normal lung was taken at the farthest possible site, at least 3 cm from tumour. Some clones are missing from TCRdb's copy, which holds only in-frame ones; the method was immunoSEQ multiplex PCR. The sample shows approximately 6,600 clones, approximately 80% of them seen only once. The sample consisted of non-adjacent lung tissue. The source of these receptors is a human donor with non-small cell lung cancer.

This chain connects TRBV13 to TRBJ2-5; 8 nucleotides agree with TRBD1. Germline V gene data show CDR1 as PRHDT and CDR2 as FYEKMQ (reference sequence). CDR3 size: 16 residues. With 5 bases clipped from V and 3 bases from J, the junction kept 11 bases outside the gene matches. The CDR3 nucleotides are TGTGCCAGCAGCGTAACCGGGACAGGAATGAAAGAGACCCAGTACTTC. Amino acid sequence: CASSVTGTGMKETQYF. The whole variable domain, remainder taken from reference TRBV13 and TRBJ2-5, is AAGVIQSPRHLIKEKRETATLKCYPIPRHDTVYWYQQGPGQDPQFLISFYEKMQSDKGSIPDRFSAQQFSDYHSELNMSSLELGDSALYFCASSVTGTGMKETQYFGPGTRLLVL.

The J gene is TRBJ1-3, the V gene TRBV7-9; TRBD1 aligns across 8 bases. CDR3 size: 16 residues. Per the germline V gene, CDR1 is SEHNR and CDR2 is FQNEAQ (reference sequence). With 2 bases clipped from V and 1 base from J, the junction kept 4 bases outside the gene matches. The CDR3 protein is CASSLNRGMSGNTIYF. CDR3 DNA sequence: TGTGCCAGCAGCTTAAACAGGGGGATGTCTGGAAACACCATATATTTT.

The rearrangement uses TRBV28 and TRBJ1-3; perhaps TRBD1 as D (5 bases). The V and J ends lost 6 bases and 1 base respectively, with 10 bases between them. Germline CDR1 and CDR2: MDHEN and SYDVKM. The CDR3 has 14 amino acids. In DNA form, the CDR3 reads TGTGCCAGCAGCCTTCAGGGTTCTGGAAACACCATATATTTT. It yields the protein CASSLQGSGNTIYF. Full variable domain (missing parts from reference TRBV28 and TRBJ1-3): DVKVTQSSRYLVKRTGEKVFLECVQDMDHENMFWYRQDPGLGLRLIYFSYDVKMKEKGDIPEGYSVSREKKERFSLILESASTNQTSMYLCASSLQGSGNTIYFGEGSWLTVV.

The chain combines TRBV15 with TRBJ2-5; TRBD1 is a possible D gene (6 bases). The CDR3 contains 16 residues. The V and J ends lost 0 bases and 5 bases respectively, with 16 bases between them. From germline, CDR1 is LNHNV and CDR2 YYDKDF (reference sequence). The CDR3 DNA is TGTGCCACCAGCAGAGAAGTGTCAGGGGTCGGGGAGACCCAGTACTTC. Its protein product is CATSREVSGVGETQYF. Full variable domain (remainder filled in from reference TRBV15 and TRBJ2-5): DAMVIQNPRYQVTQFGKPVTLSCSQTLNHNVMYWYQQKSSQAPKLLFHYYDKDFNNEADTPDNFQSRRPNTSFCFLDIRSPGLGDTAMYLCATSREVSGVGETQYFGPGTRLLVL.

This sequence joins TRBV5-1 and TRBJ2-1; a weak D match, TRBD1 (6 bases). The CDR3 has 15 amino acids. The germline V and J ends were trimmed by 0 bases and 5 bases, with 12 bases remaining between them. Germline values: CDR1 SGHRS, CDR2 YFSETQ. CDR3 in amino acids: CASSLVPGDHNEQFF. The CDR3 DNA follows: TGCGCCAGCAGCTTGGTTCCAGGGGACCACAATGAGCAGTTCTTC.

This rearrangement joins TRBV20-1 to TRBJ1-2, with D unclear. Germline V gene lookup returns CDR1 DFQATT and CDR2 SNEGSKA (reference sequence). The CDR3 is 11 amino acids. V was cut by 6 bases and J by 1 base, with 6 bases left in between. This chain's CDR3 is CSAPNNYGYTF. DNA for the CDR3: TGCAGTGCCCCCAATAACTATGGCTACACCTTC.

The rearrangement links TRBV19 to TRBJ2-1; 8 positions match TRBD2. This CDR3 is 15 amino acids long. V was pared by 0 bases and J by 4 bases, with 2 bases of the junction left unmatched. Germline assignment: CDR1 LNHDA and CDR2 SQIVND (reference sequence). CDR3 coding DNA: TGTGCCAGTAGTATAGAAGGCGGGGGGTACAATGAGCAGTTCTTC. Translating it yields CASSIEGGGYNEQFF.

The chain employs TRBV19 and TRBJ2-7; TRBD1 might be the D (5 bases). Trimming took 2 bases from V and 0 from J, leaving 20 bases between them. Germline CDR1 is LNHDA and CDR2 is SQIVND (reference sequence). The CDR3 is 18 residues long. This chain's CDR3 is CASSISSPDRGDSYEQYF. The CDR3, as DNA: TGTGCCAGTAGTATATCCTCCCCCGACAGAGGAGACTCCTACGAGCAGTACTTC. Combining the CDR3 with reference TRBV19 and TRBJ2-7 gives the whole variable domain DGGITQSPKYLFRKEGQNVTLSCEQNLNHDAMYWYRQDPGQGLRLIYYSQIVNDFQKGDIAEGYSVSREKKESFPLTVTSAQKNPTAFYLCASSISSPDRGDSYEQYFGPGTRLTVT.

The chain couples TRBV28 to TRBJ2-7; TRBD1 aligns across 9 bases. Trimming cost V 4 bases and J 4 bases; bases outside gene matches: 11. The CDR3 extends over 16 amino acids. Germline CDR1 is MDHEN and CDR2 is SYDVKM. This CDR3 reads CASSSVPGTGSYEQYF. The CDR3 nucleotides read TGTGCCAGCAGTTCCGTACCCGGGACAGGGTCGTACGAGCAGTACTTC.

The CDR3: CARGQGGETQYF. CDR3 bases: TGTGCCAGGGGACAGGGAGGGGAGACCCAGTACTTC. This chain links TRBV2 with TRBJ2-5; 9 positions agree with TRBD1. Germline CDR1 reads SNHLY; CDR2 reads FYNNEI. V lost 9 bases and J lost 5; bases outside the gene matches: 4. The CDR3 runs 12 residues.

The chain has TRBV7-2 and TRBJ1-4; possibly TRBD1 for D (5 bases). Germline values: CDR1 SGHTA, CDR2 FQGNSA. Trimming removed 1 base at V and 10 bases at J, with 13 bases between. The CDR3 runs 14 residues. This CDR3 reads CASSLDSGRGKLFF. In nucleotides, the CDR3 is TGTGCCAGCAGCTTAGATTCCGGAAGGGGAAAACTGTTTTTT.

CDR3 DNA sequence: TGCGCCAGCAGCCAACTAGATGGGGGAGGGCCGAACACCGGGGAGCTGTTTTTT. It encodes CASSQLDGGGPNTGELFF. The chain recombines TRBV4-1 with TRBJ2-2, with 7 bases lining up with TRBD2. The CDR3 covers 18 residues. The V segment lost 2 bases and the J segment 0 bases; nucleotides outside the gene matches: 9. Germline V lookup: CDR1 MGHRA, CDR2 YSYEKL.

The chain couples TRBV7-9 to TRBJ2-3, with 11 bases lining up with TRBD2. CDR3 length: 16 residues. Trimming cost V 5 bases and J 2 bases; bases outside gene matches: 6. CDR1 and CDR2 from the germline V gene are SEHNR and FQNEAQ (reference sequence). CDR3 sequence: CASSALAGGFTDTQYF. For the CDR3, the DNA is TGTGCCAGCAGCGCGCTAGCGGGGGGCTTCACAGATACGCAGTATTTT. The variable domain in full, with the rest retrieved from reference TRBV7-9 and TRBJ2-3, is DTGVSQNPRHKITKRGQNVTFRCDPISEHNRLYWYRQTLGQGPEFLTYFQNEAQLEKSRLLSDRFSAERPKGSFSTLEIQRTEQGDSAMYLCASSALAGGFTDTQYFGPGTRLTVL.

This sequence joins TRBV6-5 and TRBJ1-5; D perhaps matches TRBD1 (6 bases). This CDR3 has 12 residues. Between the trimmed V and J ends, which lost 6 bases and 7 bases, there was a span of 10 bases. Germline lookup yields CDR1 MNHEY and CDR2 SVGAGI. The CDR3 here is CASRQQGQPQHF. Written as DNA, the CDR3 is TGTGCCAGCAGACAACAGGGACAGCCCCAGCATTTT.

The chain links TRBV7-9 to TRBJ2-2; 10 nucleotides line up with TRBD2. From germline, CDR1 is SEHNR and CDR2 FQNEAQ (reference sequence). This CDR3 has 16 amino acids. V shed 4 bases and J 2 bases; nucleotides not matched to a gene: 4. The CDR3 DNA reads as TGTGCCAGCAGCTCAGCTAGCGGGAGAAACACCGGGGAGCTGTTTTTT. Protein product: CASSSASGRNTGELFF.

The rearrangement joins TRBV29-1 to TRBJ2-7; the D gene is possibly TRBD2 (6 bases). The CDR3 runs 12 residues. Germline CDR1 reads SQVTM; CDR2 reads ANQGSEA. Trimming left V 7 bases short and J 3 bases short, with 13 bases between. The CDR3 DNA reads as TGCAGCGCACGACTAGGCTTCTACGAGCAGTACTTC. Amino acids: CSARLGFYEQYF.

The CDR3 DNA follows: TGTGCCAGCAGCTTAGAGACAGGGGATAATTACGAGCAGTACTTC. This sequence encodes CASSLETGDNYEQYF. The rearrangement uses TRBV11-3 and TRBJ2-7; 8 bases map to TRBD1. CDR3 size: 15 residues. From germline, CDR1 is SGHNT and CDR2 YENEEA. J was trimmed by 4 bases and V by 0 bases; bases with no gene match: 5. Looking up the rest from reference TRBV11-3 and TRBJ2-7 gives the full variable domain: EAGVVQSPRYKIIEKKQPVAFWCNPISGHNTLYWYLQNLGQGPELLIRYENEEAVDDSQLPKDRFSAERLKGVDSTLKIQPAELGDSAVYLCASSLETGDNYEQYFGPGTRLTVT.

The chain is built from TRBV5-1 and TRBJ1-1; 7 bases map to TRBD1. The CDR3 covers 14 residues. The V and J ends lost 0 bases and 8 bases, in that order; junction bases with no gene match: 7. CDR1 is SGHRS, CDR2 YFSETQ, per germline. CDR3 sequence (DNA): TGCGCCAGCAGCTTGGGAGACAGGGCTGGGGAAGCTTTCTTT. It codes for CASSLGDRAGEAFF.

The chain employs TRBV19 and TRBJ2-1, with 9 bases identical to TRBD2. The ends lost 7 bases at V and 4 bases at J; junction bases unmatched: 8. CDR1 and CDR2 (germline): LNHDA, SQIVND (reference sequence). The CDR3 totals 15 residues. This CDR3 is CASTEATSGYNEQFF. CDR3 sequence (DNA): TGTGCCAGTACCGAGGCGACTAGCGGTTACAATGAGCAGTTCTTC.

The chain's CDR3 is CASSFTSGGRSFYEQYF. Written as DNA, the CDR3 is TGTGCCAGCAGCTTCACTAGCGGGGGACGCTCATTCTACGAGCAGTACTTC. The chain carries TRBV7-8 and TRBJ2-7; 11 positions agree with TRBD2. Germline trimming cut 3 bases from V and 3 bases from J; bases unmatched to any gene: 10. The length of the CDR3 is 17 residues. Looked up from germline, CDR1 is SGHVS and CDR2 is FQNEAQ.

Only one count was recorded for this clone. The chain employs TRBV27 and TRBJ2-5, with TRBD2 matching 7 bases. V lost 5 bases and J lost 3; bases outside the gene matches: 21. CDR1 and CDR2 (germline): MNHEY, SMNVEV (reference sequence). The CDR3 totals 19 residues. CDR3: CASSPDSAGRILGKETQYF. CDR3 in DNA: TGTGCCAGCAGTCCCGACTCAGCGGGGAGGATCCTGGGGAAAGAGACCCAGTACTTC.

The chain joins TRBV10-3 to TRBJ1-2; unclear D gene. CDR1 is ENHRY, CDR2 SYGVKD, per germline. The CDR3 has 14 residues. Trimming left V 1 base short and J 3 bases short, with 9 bases between. The CDR3 spells CAISEYATDYGYTF. The DNA for the CDR3 is TGTGCCATCAGTGAGTACGCAACAGACTATGGCTACACCTTC.

V gene TRBV5-1 combines with J gene TRBJ1-5, with D tentatively TRBD1 (6 bases). From germline, CDR1 is SGHRS and CDR2 YFSETQ. The germline V and J ends were trimmed by 4 bases and 5 bases, with 13 bases remaining between them. CDR3 size: 14 residues. Here the CDR3 DNA reads TGCGCCAGCAGCCCCGGACAGTCGGATCAGCCCCAGCATTTT. It specifies CASSPGQSDQPQHF.

The J gene is TRBJ2-1, the V gene TRBV7-9; D may be TRBD2 (5 bases). The CDR3 sequence is 16 residues long. Germline V CDR1 and CDR2: SEHNR, FQNEAQ (reference sequence). The V gene lost 1 base and the J gene lost 8 bases, with 18 bases spanning the gap. The CDR3 nucleotides read TGTGCCAGCAGCTTAGGATATCGGGGAGCCACCGATGAGCAGTTCTTC. Residues: CASSLGYRGATDEQFF.

The V gene is TRBV19, the J gene TRBJ2-7; maybe TRBD2 (6 bases). V was pared by 11 bases and J by 0 bases, with 17 bases between. The CDR3 sequence is 14 residues long. The germline gives CDR1 LNHDA, CDR2 SQIVND (reference sequence). In DNA form, the CDR3 reads TGTGCCGGTATCCGGGACTCATGCTCCTACGAGCAGTACTTC. Its translation: CAGIRDSCSYEQYF.

Details on this clone: This same CDR3 is encoded by further DNA sequences in the sample. The chain uses TRBV20-1 and TRBJ1-4; D is unclear. The CDR3 spans 10 residues. Trimming took off 5 bases at V and 4 bases at J, with 2 bases between the two ends. The germline V gene has CDR1 DFQATT and CDR2 SNEGSKA (reference sequence). CDR3 sequence: CSARNEKLFF. The CDR3 DNA reads as TGCAGTGCTCGTAATGAAAAACTGTTTTTT.

CDR3 DNA sequence: TGCGCCAGCAGTTCCGGACAGGACAACACCGGGGAGCTGTTTTTT. Its protein product is CASSSGQDNTGELFF. The chain employs TRBV5-1 and TRBJ2-2, with 7 bases identical to TRBD1. CDR1 and CDR2 (germline): SGHRS, YFSETQ. V was pared by 5 bases and J by 2 bases, with 6 bases of the junction left unmatched. The CDR3 loop spans 15 amino acids.

The J gene is TRBJ2-7, the V gene TRBV7-8; TRBD2 agrees at 9 bases. Germline V lookup: CDR1 SGHVS, CDR2 FQNEAQ. The CDR3 covers 14 residues. Trimming at V came to 6 bases and at J to 6 bases, leaving 9 bases not matched to a gene. CDR3 in DNA: TGTGCCAGCAGTCCGAAAGCGGGGGGATCCGAGCAGTACTTC. Its protein is CASSPKAGGSEQYF. Full variable domain (rest looked up from reference TRBV7-8 and TRBJ2-7): GAGVSQSPRYKVAKRGQDVALRCDPISGHVSLFWYQQALGQGPEFLTYFQNEAQLDKSGLPSDRFFAERPEGSVSTLKIQRTQQEDSAVYLCASSPKAGGSEQYFGPGTRLTVT.

The V call is TRBV19, the J call TRBJ2-5; TRBD1 matches 9 bases. V dropped 6 bases and J dropped 5; count of bases not matched to a gene: 7. Per germline, CDR1 LNHDA and CDR2 SQIVND (reference sequence). This CDR3 region has 14 residues. This CDR3 is CASRGQGSKETQYF. DNA of the CDR3: TGTGCCAGTAGGGGACAGGGTAGCAAGGAGACCCAGTACTTC.

J is TRBJ2-5 and V is TRBV7-2; 13 nucleotides align to TRBD2. Trimming took 5 bases from V and 5 from J; bases not matched to a gene: 11. The CDR3 spans 17 residues. Germline-derived CDR1 and CDR2 are SGHTA and FQGNSA. The CDR3 nucleotides are TGTGCCAGCAGCCGCGGACTAGCGGGGGTTACAGGGGAGACCCAGTACTTC. Amino acids: CASSRGLAGVTGETQYF.